The rows below give T cell receptor beta chains drawn from one sample of a study of blood T cell repertoires in COVID-19. Generated by immunoSEQ multiplex PCR, the TCRdb table keeps only in-frame clones and is missing some. This sample yields a few hundred thousand clones, of which about 87% are seen a single time; about 2.5% belongs to the top ten. Sequencing input: peripheral blood. The receptors here all came from a woman aged 45 to 65 with acute or convalescent COVID-19. CDR3s include the opening cysteine and the closing phenylalanine or tryptophan. A D gene is named only where the DNA matches it firmly. A clone size is listed for some rows: how often the clone was seen (once, few, many), or a class if it is expanded.

clone_size j_call d_call v_call cdr3_nt cdr3_aa
- TRBJ2-3 TRBD2 TRBV7-3 TGTGCCAGCAGCTCCGGACTAGCAGCCACAGATACGCAGTATTTT CASSSGLAATDTQYF
- TRBJ1-5 TRBD1 TRBV15 TGTGCCACCAGCAGAGACCTGGACAGGGAGGGACAGCCCCAGCATTTT CATSRDLDREGQPQHF
- TRBJ2-3 - TRBV14 TGTGCCAGCAGTACAGGGTATGCAGATACGCAGTATTTT CASSTGYADTQYF
- TRBJ1-1 TRBD1 TRBV5-1 TGCGCCAGCAGCTTTTCAGGACAGGGGGCTACTGAAGCTTTCTTT CASSFSGQGATEAFF
- TRBJ2-1 - TRBV6-5 TGTGCCAGCAGTTACTCCTCTAATGAGCAGTTCTTC CASSYSSNEQFF
few TRBJ2-1 TRBD2 TRBV5-1 TGCGCCAGCAGCTTGACTAGCGGATACAATGAGCAGTTCTTC CASSLTSGYNEQFF
few TRBJ2-3 - TRBV4-3 TGCGCCAGCAGCCGTAGCGGCACAGATACGCAGTATTTT CASSRSGTDTQYF
few TRBJ2-3 - TRBV20-1 TGCAGTGCTAAACATTCAGATACGCAGTATTTT CSAKHSDTQYF
few TRBJ1-3 - TRBV2 TGTGCCAGCAGTGAATCAGAGGCTGGAAACACCATATATTTT CASSESEAGNTIYF
- TRBJ2-5 TRBD1 TRBV7-7 TGTGCTAGCAGCTGGGGGACAGGAGCACAAGAGACCCAGTACTTC CASSWGTGAQETQYF
- TRBJ2-3 TRBD2 TRBV4-2 TGTGCCAGCAGCCAGACGATGGGGACTACGAATACGCAGTATTTT CASSQTMGTTNTQYF
- TRBJ2-1 TRBD1 TRBV4-1 TGCGCCAGCAGCTCACCGGGACAGGGGGGTGATGAGCAGTTCTTC CASSSPGQGGDEQFF
- TRBJ1-1 - TRBV28 TGTGCCAGCAGTTCCTTATCCCTGAGGGTAGGGGCTTTCTTT CASSSLSLRVGAFF
- TRBJ1-4 TRBD1 TRBV9 TGTGCCAGCGCCCGGGACAGGGGAAACGAAAAACTGTTTTTT CASARDRGNEKLFF
- TRBJ2-3 - TRBV7-9 TGTGCCAGCAGCTTAGTCGACTTGCGCACAGATACGCAGTATTTT CASSLVDLRTDTQYF
- TRBJ1-3 - TRBV10-3 TGTGCCATTCAGTCTGGAAACACCATATATTTT CAIQSGNTIYF
once TRBJ2-1 TRBD2 TRBV19 TGTGCCAGTAGTATACCTCCGAGACTAGCGAGTAATGAGCAGTTCTTC CASSIPPRLASNEQFF
- TRBJ2-3 TRBD1 TRBV7-6 TGTGCCAGCAGCTTAGGACAGGGGGCAGGCACAGATACGCAGTATTTT CASSLGQGAGTDTQYF
- TRBJ2-2 TRBD1 TRBV19 TGTGCCAGTAGTTCGGGCAGGGGGCGCGATACCGGGGAGCTGTTTTTT CASSSGRGRDTGELFF
- TRBJ2-7 TRBD2 TRBV9 TGTGCCAGCAGCGTAGCCGGACTAGCGGACGTCTACGAGCAGTACTTC CASSVAGLADVYEQYF
- TRBJ2-7 - TRBV5-6 TGTGCCAGCAGCCTGAACCAGGGATACTCCTACGAGCAGTACTTC CASSLNQGYSYEQYF
once TRBJ1-5 - TRBV4-1 TGCGCCAGCAGCCAAGAACTCTCCTCCGGGCCCCAGCATTTT CASSQELSSGPQHF
- TRBJ2-3 TRBD1 TRBV6-5 TGTGCCAGCTTATTGACAGGGTACACAGATACGCAGTATTTT CASLLTGYTDTQYF
- TRBJ2-1 TRBD2 TRBV24-1 TGTGCCACCAGTGATCCGAGACTAGCTTCGGGTGAGCAGTTCTTC CATSDPRLASGEQFF
- TRBJ2-7 - TRBV5-1 TGCGCCAGCAGGCGAGCGGATGATCTGGAGCAGTACTTC CASRRADDLEQYF
- TRBJ2-3 TRBD2 TRBV28 TGTGCCAGCAGTCTTGGGACTAGCGGGAGGGCCGAAGATACGCAGTATTTT CASSLGTSGRAEDTQYF